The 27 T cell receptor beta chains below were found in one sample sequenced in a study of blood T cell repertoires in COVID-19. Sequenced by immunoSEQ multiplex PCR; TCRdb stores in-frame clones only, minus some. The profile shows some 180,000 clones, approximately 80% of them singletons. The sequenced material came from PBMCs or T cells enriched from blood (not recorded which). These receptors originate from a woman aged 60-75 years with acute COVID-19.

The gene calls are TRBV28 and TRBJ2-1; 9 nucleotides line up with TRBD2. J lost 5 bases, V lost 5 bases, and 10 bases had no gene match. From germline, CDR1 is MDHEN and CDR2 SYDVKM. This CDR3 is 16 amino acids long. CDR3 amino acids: CASSLFSGGLDNEQFF. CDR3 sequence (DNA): TGTGCCAGCAGTCTATTTAGCGGGGGCCTCGACAATGAGCAGTTCTTC.

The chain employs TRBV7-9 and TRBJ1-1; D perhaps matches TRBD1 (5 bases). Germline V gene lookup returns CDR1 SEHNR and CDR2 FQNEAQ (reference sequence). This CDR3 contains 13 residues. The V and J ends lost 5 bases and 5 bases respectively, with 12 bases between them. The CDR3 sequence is CASSPSGGTEAFF. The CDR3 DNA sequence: TGTGCCAGCAGCCCTAGCGGGGGGACTGAAGCTTTCTTT.

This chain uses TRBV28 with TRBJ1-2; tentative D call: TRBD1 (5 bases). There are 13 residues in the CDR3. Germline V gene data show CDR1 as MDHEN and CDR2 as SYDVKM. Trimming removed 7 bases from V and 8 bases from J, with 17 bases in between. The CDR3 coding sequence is TGTGCCAGCATACTACGGGGAGGGGAGGGCTACACCTTC. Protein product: CASILRGGEGYTF.

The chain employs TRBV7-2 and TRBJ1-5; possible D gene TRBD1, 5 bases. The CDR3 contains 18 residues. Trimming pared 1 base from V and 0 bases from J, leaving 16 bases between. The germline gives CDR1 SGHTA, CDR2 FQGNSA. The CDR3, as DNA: TGTGCCAGCAGCTTAGTAGGGGCAGGTCCATATAGCAATCAGCCCCAGCATTTT. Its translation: CASSLVGAGPYSNQPQHF.

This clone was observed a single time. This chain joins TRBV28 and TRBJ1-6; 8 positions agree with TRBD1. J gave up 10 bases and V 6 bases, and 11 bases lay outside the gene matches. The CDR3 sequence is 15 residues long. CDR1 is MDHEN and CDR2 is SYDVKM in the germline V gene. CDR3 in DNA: TGTGCCAGCAGGACTGAACGGACAGGGTGGTCACCCCTCCACTTT. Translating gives CASRTERTGWSPLHF. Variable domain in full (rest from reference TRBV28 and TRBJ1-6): DVKVTQSSRYLVKRTGEKVFLECVQDMDHENMFWYRQDPGLGLRLIYFSYDVKMKEKGDIPEGYSVSREKKERFSLILESASTNQTSMYLCASRTERTGWSPLHFGNGTRLTVT.

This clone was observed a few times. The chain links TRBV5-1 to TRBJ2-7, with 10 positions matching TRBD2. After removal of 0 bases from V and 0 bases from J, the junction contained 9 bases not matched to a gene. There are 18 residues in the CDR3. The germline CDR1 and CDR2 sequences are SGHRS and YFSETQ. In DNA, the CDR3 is TGCGCCAGCAGCTTGGAAACTAGCGGGGTAAGGAGCTCCTACGAGCAGTACTTC. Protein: CASSLETSGVRSSYEQYF.

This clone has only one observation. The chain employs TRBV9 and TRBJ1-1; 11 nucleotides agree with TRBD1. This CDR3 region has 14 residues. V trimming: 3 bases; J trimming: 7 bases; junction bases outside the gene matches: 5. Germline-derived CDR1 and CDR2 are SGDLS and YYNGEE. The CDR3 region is CASSAGTGGYEAFF. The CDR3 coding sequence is TGTGCCAGCAGCGCGGGGACAGGGGGATATGAAGCTTTCTTT.

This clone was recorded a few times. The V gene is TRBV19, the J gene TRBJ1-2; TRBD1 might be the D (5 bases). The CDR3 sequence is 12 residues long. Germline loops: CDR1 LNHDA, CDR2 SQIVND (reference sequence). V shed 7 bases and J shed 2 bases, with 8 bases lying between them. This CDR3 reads CASKDTNYGYTF. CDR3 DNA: TGTGCCAGTAAGGACACCAACTATGGCTACACCTTC.

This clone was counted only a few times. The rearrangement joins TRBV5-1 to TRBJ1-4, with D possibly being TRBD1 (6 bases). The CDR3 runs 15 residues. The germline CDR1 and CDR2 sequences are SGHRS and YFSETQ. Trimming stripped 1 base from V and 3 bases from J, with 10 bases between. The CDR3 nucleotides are TGCGCCAGCAGCTTGATACAGGGCCCTAATGAAAAACTGTTTTTT. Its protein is CASSLIQGPNEKLFF.

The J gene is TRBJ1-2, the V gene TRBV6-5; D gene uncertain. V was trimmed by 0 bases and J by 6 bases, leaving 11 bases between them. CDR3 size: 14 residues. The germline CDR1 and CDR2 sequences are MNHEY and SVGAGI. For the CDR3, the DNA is TGTGCCAGCAGTTACTCGCGGGAGATCCATGGCTACACCTTC. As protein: CASSYSREIHGYTF.

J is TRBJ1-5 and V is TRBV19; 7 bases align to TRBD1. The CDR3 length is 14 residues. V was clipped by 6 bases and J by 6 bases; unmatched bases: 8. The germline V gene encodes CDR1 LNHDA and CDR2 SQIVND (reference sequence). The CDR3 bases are TGTGCCAGTAGATCCCGGACAGGTGGTCAGCCCCAGCATTTT. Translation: CASRSRTGGQPQHF.

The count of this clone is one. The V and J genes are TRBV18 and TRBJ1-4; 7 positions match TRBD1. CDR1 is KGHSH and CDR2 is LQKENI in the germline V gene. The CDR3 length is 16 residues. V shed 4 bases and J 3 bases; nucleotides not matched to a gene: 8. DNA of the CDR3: TGTGCCAGCTCACGGGCATTACAGGGGTCTAATGAAAAACTGTTTTTT. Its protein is CASSRALQGSNEKLFF.

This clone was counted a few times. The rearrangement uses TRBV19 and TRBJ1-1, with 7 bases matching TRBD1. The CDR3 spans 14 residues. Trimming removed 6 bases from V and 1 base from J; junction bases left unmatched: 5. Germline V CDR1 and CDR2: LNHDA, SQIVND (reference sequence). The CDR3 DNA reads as TGTGCCAGTAGGCTCACAGGGGAGAACACTGAAGCTTTCTTT. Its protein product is CASRLTGENTEAFF. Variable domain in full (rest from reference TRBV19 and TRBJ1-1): DGGITQSPKYLFRKEGQNVTLSCEQNLNHDAMYWYRQDPGQGLRLIYYSQIVNDFQKGDIAEGYSVSREKKESFPLTVTSAQKNPTAFYLCASRLTGENTEAFFGQGTRLTVV.

The CDR3: CASSLAGQINSPLHF. DNA of the CDR3: TGTGCCAGCAGCTTAGCTGGGCAAATTAATTCACCCCTCCACTTT. The J gene is TRBJ1-6, the V gene TRBV7-9; no clear D. V was pared by 0 bases and J by 6 bases, with 9 bases between. Germline V CDR1 and CDR2: SEHNR, FQNEAQ (reference sequence). The CDR3 has 15 residues.

CDR3 DNA sequence: TGCGCCAGCAAGAGGGGGCCAGATACGCAGTATTTT. It encodes CASKRGPDTQYF. V and J are TRBV10-2 and TRBJ2-3; 7 positions agree with TRBD1. The CDR3 has 12 residues. Per the germline V gene, CDR1 is WSHSY and CDR2 is SAAADI. Germline trimming cut 7 bases from V and 4 bases from J; bases unmatched to any gene: 2.

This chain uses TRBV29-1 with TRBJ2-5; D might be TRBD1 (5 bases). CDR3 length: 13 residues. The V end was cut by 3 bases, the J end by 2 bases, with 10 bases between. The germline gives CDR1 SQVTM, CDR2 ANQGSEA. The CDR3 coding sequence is TGCAGCGTTGATACGAGACAGCAAGAGACCCAGTACTTC. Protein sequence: CSVDTRQQETQYF.

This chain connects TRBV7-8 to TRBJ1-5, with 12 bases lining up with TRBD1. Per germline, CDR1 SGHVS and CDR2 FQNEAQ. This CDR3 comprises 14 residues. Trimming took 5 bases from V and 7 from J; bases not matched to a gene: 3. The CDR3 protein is CASSPGTGGQPQHF. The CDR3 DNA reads TGTGCCAGCAGCCCGGGGACAGGGGGCCAGCCCCAGCATTTT.

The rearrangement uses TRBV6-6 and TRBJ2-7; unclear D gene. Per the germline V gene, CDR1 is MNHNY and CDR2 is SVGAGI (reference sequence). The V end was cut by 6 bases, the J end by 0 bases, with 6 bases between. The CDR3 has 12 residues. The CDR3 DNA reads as TGTGCCAGCAGGGCCCTCTCCTACGAGCAGTACTTC. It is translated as CASRALSYEQYF.

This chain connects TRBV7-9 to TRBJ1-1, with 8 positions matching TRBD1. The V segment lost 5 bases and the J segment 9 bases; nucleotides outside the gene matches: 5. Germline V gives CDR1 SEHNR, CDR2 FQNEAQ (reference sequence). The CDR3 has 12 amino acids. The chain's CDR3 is CASSLRTGQAFF. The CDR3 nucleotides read TGTGCCAGCAGCCTCCGGACAGGGCAAGCTTTCTTT.

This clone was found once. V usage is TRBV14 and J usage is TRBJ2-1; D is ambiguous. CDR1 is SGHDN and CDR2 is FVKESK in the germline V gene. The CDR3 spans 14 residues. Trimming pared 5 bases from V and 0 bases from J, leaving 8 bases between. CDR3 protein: CASSSSSSYNEQFF. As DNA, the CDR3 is TGTGCCAGCAGCAGTTCTAGCTCCTACAATGAGCAGTTCTTC.

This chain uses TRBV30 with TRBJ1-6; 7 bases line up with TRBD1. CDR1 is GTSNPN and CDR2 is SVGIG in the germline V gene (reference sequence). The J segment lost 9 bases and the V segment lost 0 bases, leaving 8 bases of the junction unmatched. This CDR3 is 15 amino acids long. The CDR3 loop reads CAWSVLTGVRSPLHF. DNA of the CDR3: TGTGCCTGGAGTGTACTCACAGGGGTGCGTTCACCCCTCCACTTT.

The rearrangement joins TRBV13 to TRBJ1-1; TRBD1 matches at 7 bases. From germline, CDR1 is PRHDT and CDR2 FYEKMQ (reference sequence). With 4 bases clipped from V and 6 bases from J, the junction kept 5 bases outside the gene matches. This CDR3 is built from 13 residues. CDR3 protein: CASSSYRGAEAFF. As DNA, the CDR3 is TGTGCCAGCAGCTCTTACAGGGGAGCTGAAGCTTTCTTT.

The CDR3 region is CASTDGPGGLDTEAFF. The CDR3, as DNA: TGTGCCAGCACCGACGGGCCAGGGGGTTTGGACACTGAAGCTTTCTTT. The J gene is TRBJ1-1, the V gene TRBV28, with 7 positions matching TRBD1. J gave up 3 bases and V 7 bases, and 14 bases lay outside the gene matches. CDR3 length: 16 residues. From germline, CDR1 is MDHEN and CDR2 SYDVKM.

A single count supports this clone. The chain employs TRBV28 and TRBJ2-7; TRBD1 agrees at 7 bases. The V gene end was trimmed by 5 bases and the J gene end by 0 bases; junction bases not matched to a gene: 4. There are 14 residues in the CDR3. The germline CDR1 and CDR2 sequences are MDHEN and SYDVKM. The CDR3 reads CASSPGQSSYEQYV. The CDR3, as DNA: TGTGCCAGCAGTCCGGGACAGAGCTCCTACGAGCAGTACGTC.

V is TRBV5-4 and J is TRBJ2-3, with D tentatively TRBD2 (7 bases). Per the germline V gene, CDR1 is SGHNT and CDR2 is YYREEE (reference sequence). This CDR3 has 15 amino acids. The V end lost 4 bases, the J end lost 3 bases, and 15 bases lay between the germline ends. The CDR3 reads CASSLGGVTTDTQYF. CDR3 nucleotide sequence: TGTGCCAGCAGCCTAGGGGGGGTGACGACAGATACGCAGTATTTT.

CDR3 sequence reads: CASSGTGYGYTF. The CDR3 coding sequence is TGTGCCAGCAGTGGGACAGGCTATGGCTACACCTTC. The chain employs TRBV28 and TRBJ1-2, with 8 nucleotides matching TRBD1. The ends lost 5 bases at V and 4 bases at J; junction bases unmatched: 0. CDR1 is MDHEN and CDR2 is SYDVKM in the germline V gene. CDR3 length: 12 residues.

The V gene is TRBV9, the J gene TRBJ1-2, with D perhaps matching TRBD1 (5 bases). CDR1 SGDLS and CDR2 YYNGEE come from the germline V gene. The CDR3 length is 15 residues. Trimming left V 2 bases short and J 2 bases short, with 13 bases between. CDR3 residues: CASSVGPTENYGYTF. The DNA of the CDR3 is TGTGCCAGCAGCGTGGGGCCGACAGAAAACTATGGCTACACCTTC.